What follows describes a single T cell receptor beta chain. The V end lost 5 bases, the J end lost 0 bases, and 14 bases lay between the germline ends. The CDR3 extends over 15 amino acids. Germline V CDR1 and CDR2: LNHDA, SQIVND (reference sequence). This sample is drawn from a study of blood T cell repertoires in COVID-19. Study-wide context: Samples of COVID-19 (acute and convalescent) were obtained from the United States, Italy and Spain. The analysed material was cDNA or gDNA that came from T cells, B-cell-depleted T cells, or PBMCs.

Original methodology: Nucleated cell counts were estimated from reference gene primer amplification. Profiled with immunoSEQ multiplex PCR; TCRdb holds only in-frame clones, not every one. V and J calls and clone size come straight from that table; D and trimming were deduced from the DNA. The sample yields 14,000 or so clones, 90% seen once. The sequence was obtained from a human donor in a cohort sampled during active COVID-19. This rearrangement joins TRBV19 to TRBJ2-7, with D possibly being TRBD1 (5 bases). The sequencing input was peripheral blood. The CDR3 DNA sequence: TGTGCCAGTAGTCGGTCAGGGCTTAGCTCCTACGAGCAGTACTTC. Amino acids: CASSRSGLSSYEQYF.